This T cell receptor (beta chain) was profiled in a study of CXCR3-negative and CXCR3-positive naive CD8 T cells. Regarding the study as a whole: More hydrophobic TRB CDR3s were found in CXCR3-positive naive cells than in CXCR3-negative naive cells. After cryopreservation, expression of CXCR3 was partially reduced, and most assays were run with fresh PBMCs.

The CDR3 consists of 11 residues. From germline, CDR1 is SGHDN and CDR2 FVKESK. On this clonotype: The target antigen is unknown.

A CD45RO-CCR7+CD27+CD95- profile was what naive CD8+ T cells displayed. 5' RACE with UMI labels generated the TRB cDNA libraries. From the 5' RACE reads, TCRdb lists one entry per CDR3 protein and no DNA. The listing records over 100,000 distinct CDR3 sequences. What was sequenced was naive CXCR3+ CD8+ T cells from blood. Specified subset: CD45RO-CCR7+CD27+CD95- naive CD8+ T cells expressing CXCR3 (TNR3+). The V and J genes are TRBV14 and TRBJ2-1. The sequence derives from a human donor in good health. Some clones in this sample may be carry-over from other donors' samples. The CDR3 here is CASSQAYEQFF.